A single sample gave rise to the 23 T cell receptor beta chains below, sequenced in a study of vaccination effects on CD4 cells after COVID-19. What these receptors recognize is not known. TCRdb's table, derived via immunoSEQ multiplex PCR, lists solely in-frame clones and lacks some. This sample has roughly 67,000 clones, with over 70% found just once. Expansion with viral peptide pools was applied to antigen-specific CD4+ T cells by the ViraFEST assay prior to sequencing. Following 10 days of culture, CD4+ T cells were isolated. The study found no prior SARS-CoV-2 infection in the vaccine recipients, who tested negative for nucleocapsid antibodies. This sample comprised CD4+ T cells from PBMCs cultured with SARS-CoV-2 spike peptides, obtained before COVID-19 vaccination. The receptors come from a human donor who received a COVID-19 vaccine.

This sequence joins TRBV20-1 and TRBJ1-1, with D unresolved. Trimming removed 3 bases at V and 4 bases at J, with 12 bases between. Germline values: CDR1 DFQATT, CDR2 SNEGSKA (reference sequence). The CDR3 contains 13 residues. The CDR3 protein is CSASVSFGTEAFF. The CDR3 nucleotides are TGCAGTGCTAGTGTCAGCTTCGGCACTGAAGCTTTCTTT.

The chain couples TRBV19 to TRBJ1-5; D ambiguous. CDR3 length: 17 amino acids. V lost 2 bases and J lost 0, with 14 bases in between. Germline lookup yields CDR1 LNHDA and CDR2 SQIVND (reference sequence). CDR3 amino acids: CASSIKAASYSNQPQHF. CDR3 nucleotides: TGTGCCAGTAGTATAAAGGCCGCGAGTTATAGCAATCAGCCCCAGCATTTT.

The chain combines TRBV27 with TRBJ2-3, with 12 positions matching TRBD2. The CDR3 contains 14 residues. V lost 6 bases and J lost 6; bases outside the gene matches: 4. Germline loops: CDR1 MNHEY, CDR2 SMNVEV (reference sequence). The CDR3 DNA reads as TGTGCCAGCAGGCTAGCGGGGGGGTGGGATACGCAGTATTTT. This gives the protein CASRLAGGWDTQYF.

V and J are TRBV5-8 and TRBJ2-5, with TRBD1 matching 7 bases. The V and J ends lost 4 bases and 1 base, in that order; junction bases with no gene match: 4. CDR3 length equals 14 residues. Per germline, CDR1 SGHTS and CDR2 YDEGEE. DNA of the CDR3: TGTGCCAGCAGCCCCTACAGGGGCCAAGAGACCCAGTACTTC. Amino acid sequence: CASSPYRGQETQYF.

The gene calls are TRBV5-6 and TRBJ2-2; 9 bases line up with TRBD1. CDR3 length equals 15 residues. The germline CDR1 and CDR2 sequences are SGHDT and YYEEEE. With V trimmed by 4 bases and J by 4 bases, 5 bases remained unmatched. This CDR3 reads CASSGRDRATGELFF. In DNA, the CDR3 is TGTGCCAGCAGCGGCCGGGACAGGGCCACCGGGGAGCTGTTTTTT.

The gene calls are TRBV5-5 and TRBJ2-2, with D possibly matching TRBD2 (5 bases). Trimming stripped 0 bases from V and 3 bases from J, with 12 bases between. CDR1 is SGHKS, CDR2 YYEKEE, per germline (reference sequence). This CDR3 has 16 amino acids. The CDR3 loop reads CASSLEGERDTGELFF. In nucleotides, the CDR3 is TGTGCCAGCAGCTTGGAGGGAGAAAGGGACACCGGGGAGCTGTTTTTT.

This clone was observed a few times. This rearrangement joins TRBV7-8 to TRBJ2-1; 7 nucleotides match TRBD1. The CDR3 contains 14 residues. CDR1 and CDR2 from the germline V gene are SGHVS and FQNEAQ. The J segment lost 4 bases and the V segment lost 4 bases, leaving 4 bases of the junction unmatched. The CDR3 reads CASSSRDRYNEQFF. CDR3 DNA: TGTGCCAGCAGCTCCCGGGACAGATACAATGAGCAGTTCTTC.

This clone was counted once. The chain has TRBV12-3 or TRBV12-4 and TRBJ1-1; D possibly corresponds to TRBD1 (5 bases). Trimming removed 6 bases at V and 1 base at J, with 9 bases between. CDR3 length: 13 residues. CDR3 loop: CASSGTTNTEAFF. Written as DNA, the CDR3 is TGTGCCAGCAGCGGGACGACGAACACTGAAGCTTTCTTT.

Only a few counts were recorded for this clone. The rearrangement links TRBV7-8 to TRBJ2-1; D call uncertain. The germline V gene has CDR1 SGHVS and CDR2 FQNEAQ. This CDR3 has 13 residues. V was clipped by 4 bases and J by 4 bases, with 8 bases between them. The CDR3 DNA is TGTGCCAGCAGCTCTAGGACGTACAATGAGCAGTTCTTC. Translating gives CASSSRTYNEQFF.

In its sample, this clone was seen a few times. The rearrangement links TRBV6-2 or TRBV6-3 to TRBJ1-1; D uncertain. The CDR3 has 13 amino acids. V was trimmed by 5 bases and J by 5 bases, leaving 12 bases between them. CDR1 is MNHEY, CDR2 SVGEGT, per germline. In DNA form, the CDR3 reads TGTGCCAGCAGTGATAGACGACGGACTGAAGCTTTCTTT. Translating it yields CASSDRRRTEAFF.

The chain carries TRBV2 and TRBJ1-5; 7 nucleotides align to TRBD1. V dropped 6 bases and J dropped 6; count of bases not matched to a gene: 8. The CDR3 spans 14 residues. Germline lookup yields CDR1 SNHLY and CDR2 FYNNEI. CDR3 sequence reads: CASSPQGISQPQHF. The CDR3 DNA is TGTGCCAGCAGCCCACAGGGGATAAGTCAGCCCCAGCATTTT.

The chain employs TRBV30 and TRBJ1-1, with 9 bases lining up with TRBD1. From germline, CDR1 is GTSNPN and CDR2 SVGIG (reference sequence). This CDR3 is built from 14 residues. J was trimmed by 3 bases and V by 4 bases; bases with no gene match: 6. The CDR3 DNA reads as TGTGCCTGGACCAAGACAGGGGGTTACACTGAAGCTTTCTTT. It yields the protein CAWTKTGGYTEAFF.

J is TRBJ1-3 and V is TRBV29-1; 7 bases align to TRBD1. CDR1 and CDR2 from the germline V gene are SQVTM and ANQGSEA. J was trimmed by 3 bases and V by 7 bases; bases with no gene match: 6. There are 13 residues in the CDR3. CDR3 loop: CSAATGDGNTIYF. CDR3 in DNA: TGCAGCGCCGCTACAGGGGATGGAAACACCATATATTTT.

The DNA of the CDR3 is TGTGCCAGCAGCGTCGGGGGGCACCCCACAGATACGCAGTATTTT. It encodes CASSVGGHPTDTQYF. The chain has TRBV7-2 and TRBJ2-3, with D possibly TRBD2 on 7 matching bases. Trimming removed 5 bases from V and 2 bases from J, with 14 bases in between. The germline CDR1 and CDR2 sequences are SGHTA and FQGNSA. The CDR3 is made up of 15 amino acids.

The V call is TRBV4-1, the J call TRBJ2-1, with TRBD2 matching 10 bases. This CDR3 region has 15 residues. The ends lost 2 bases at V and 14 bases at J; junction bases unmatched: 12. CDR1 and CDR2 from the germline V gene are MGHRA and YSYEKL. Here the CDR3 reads CASSQLAGVTRVKFF. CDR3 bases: TGCGCCAGCAGCCAACTAGCGGGGGTCACCAGGGTCAAGTTCTTC.

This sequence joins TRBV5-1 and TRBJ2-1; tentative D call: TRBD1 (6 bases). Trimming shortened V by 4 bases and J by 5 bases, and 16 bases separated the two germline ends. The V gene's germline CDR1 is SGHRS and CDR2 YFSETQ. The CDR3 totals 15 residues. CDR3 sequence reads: CASSQVAGADNEQFF. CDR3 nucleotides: TGCGCCAGCAGCCAGGTGGCAGGGGCCGACAATGAGCAGTTCTTC.

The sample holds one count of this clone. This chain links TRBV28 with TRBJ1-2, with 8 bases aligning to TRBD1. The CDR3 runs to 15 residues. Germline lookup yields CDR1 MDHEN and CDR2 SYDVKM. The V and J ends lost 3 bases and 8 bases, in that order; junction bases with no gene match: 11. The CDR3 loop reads CASSLAGGAPRGYTF. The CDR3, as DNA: TGTGCCAGCAGTTTGGCAGGGGGCGCTCCAAGGGGCTACACCTTC.

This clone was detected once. CDR3: CSVELGGNTEAFF. CDR3 in DNA: TGCAGCGTTGAACTTGGAGGGAACACTGAAGCTTTCTTT. This rearrangement joins TRBV29-1 to TRBJ1-1, with D hard to call. Deletions cut 2 bases from V and 1 base from J, with 8 bases between. The length of the CDR3 is 13 residues. Germline values: CDR1 SQVTM, CDR2 ANQGSEA.

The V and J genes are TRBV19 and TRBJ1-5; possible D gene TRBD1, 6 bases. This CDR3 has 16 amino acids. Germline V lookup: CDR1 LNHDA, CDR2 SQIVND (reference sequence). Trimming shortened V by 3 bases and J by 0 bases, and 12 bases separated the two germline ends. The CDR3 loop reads CASSMPRGSSNQPQHF. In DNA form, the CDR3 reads TGTGCCAGTAGTATGCCCAGGGGTAGTAGCAATCAGCCCCAGCATTTT.

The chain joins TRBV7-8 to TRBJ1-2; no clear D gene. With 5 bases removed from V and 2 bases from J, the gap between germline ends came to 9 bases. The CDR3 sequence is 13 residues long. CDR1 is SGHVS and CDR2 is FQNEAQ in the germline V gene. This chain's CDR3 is CASSMRSNYGYTF. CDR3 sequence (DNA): TGTGCCAGCAGCATGAGGAGCAACTATGGCTACACCTTC.

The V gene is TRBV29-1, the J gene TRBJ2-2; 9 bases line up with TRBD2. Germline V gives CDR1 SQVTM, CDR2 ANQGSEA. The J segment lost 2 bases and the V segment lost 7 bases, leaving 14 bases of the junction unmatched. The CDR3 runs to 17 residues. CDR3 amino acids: CSATPAGTSHNTGELFF. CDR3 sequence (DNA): TGCAGCGCAACTCCAGCCGGGACTAGCCACAACACCGGGGAGCTGTTTTTT.

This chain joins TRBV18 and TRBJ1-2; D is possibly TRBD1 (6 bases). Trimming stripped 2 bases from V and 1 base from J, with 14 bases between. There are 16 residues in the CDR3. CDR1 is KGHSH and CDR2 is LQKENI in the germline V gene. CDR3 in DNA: TGTGCCAGCTCACCAGGAGGGGGGCAGCTTAACTATGGCTACACCTTC. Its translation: CASSPGGGQLNYGYTF. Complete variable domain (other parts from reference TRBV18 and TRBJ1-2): NAGVMQNPRHLVRRRGQEARLRCSPMKGHSHVYWYRQLPEEGLKFMVYLQKENIIDESGMPKERFSAEFPKEGPSILRIQQVVRGDSAAYFCASSPGGGQLNYGYTFGSGTRLTVV.

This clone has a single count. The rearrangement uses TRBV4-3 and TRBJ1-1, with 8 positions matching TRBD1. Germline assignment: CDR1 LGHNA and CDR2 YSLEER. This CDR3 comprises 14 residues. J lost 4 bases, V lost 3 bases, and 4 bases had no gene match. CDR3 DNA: TGCGCCAGCAGCCAGGACAGGGCTACCACTGAAGCTTTCTTT. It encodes CASSQDRATTEAFF.